Below are 2 T cell receptor beta chains sequenced from a single sample in a study of shared clonotypes between healthy human individuals. Positively selected for CCR7, the CD45RO-negative cells used as naive CD8 cells excluded terminally differentiated effector memory CD45RA+ cells. Using immunoSEQ multiplex PCR, the repertoire was profiled, and TCRdb retains in-frame clones only, with some absent. There are about 2.1 million clones in the sample; 80% to 95% occur only once, and around 1.7% lies in the top ten. The sequenced sample was naive CD8+ T cells from PBMCs. The receptors shown here come from a man between 18 and 29 years old in good health. Some clones in this sample may be carry-over from other donors' samples.

The V call is TRBV5-1, the J call TRBJ2-2; a possible D gene is TRBD1 (7 bases). The CDR3 spans 12 residues. Germline assignment: CDR1 SGHRS and CDR2 YFSETQ. Trimming took off 10 bases at V and 6 bases at J, with 13 bases between the two ends. In nucleotides, the CDR3 is TGCGCCTCCCAGGGGGGCGCCGGGGAGCTGTTTTTT. It translates to CASQGGAGELFF.

The gene calls are TRBV19 and TRBJ2-2, with D tentatively TRBD2 (6 bases). This CDR3 is 13 amino acids long. The germline CDR1 and CDR2 sequences are LNHDA and SQIVND (reference sequence). With 1 base removed from V and 9 bases from J, the gap between germline ends came to 9 bases. CDR3 protein: CASSIVAGWELFF. In DNA form, the CDR3 reads TGTGCCAGTAGTATAGTTGCGGGGTGGGAGCTGTTTTTT.